This T cell receptor beta chain was sequenced in a study of T cells in women clearing cervical HPV infection. Genomic DNA, averaging approximately 1,200 ng per sample, yielded TCR beta CDR3 via immunoSEQ. Assay used: immunoSEQ multiplex PCR; TCRdb lists only in-frame clones, some missing. The table counts about 33,000 clones; about 3.9% lies in the top ten. About this clone itself: The CDR3 end falls 3 residues outside the read, so it is completed with the germline J gene.

Looked up from germline, CDR1 is LNHNV and CDR2 is YYDKDF (reference sequence). This CDR3 spans 15 amino acids. V lost 0 bases, J lost 4 bases, and 12 bases lay in between. The sequence was collected from a woman between 18 and 75 years old with a cervical HPV16 infection that either progressed to CIN3+ or cleared (not recorded which). The source material was blood buffy coat. The V call is TRBV15, the J call TRBJ1-2; weak D call: TRBD1 (6 bases). The sequenced CDR3 bases are TGTGCCACCAGCAGAGACCGGACAGACATCTATGGC. Translating it yields CATSRDRTDIYG. The complete CDR3 protein is CATSRDRTDIYGYTF.